The source of this T cell receptor beta chain is a study of PD-1 blockade in mismatch repair-deficient tumors. Study background: Patients had eleven to twelve mismatch repair-deficient cancer types and were previously treated and progressing.

As for this clone: Its antigen is as yet unknown.

Generated by immunoSEQ multiplex PCR, the TCRdb table keeps only in-frame clones and is missing some. The profile shows tens of thousands of clones, about 78% of them singletons. Findings and caveats of the study: Rapid post-treatment expansion, then contraction, generally preceding radiologic response, marked tumor-resident clones.

Germline CDR1 is GTSNPN and CDR2 is SVGIG (reference sequence). V lost 0 bases and J lost 9, with 18 bases in between. The CDR3 has 15 residues. All patients were mismatch repair deficient, assessed by either PCR or immunohistochemistry. The TCR-sequenced patients were a few responders to pembrolizumab. This specimen was peripheral blood, taken 2 weeks after starting pembrolizumab. The V gene is TRBV30, the J gene TRBJ2-1; no clear D gene. This receptor was taken from an adult with mismatch repair-deficient cancer. CDR3 region: CAWSVGPLNQAEQFF. CDR3 DNA sequence: TGTGCCTGGAGTGTAGGTCCCCTCAACCAAGCTGAGCAGTTCTTC.